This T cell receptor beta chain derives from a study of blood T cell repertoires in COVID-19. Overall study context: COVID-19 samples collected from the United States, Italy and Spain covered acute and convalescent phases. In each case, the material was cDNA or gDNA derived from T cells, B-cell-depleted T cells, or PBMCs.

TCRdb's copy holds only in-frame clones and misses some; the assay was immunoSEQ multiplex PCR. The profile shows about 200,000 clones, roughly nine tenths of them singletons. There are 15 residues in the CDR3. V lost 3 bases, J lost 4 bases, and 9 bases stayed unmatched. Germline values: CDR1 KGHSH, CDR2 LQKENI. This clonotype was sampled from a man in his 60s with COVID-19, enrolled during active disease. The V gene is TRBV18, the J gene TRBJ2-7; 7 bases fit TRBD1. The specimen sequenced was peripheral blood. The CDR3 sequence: CASSPATGSGYEQYF. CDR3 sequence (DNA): TGTGCCAGCTCACCCGCGACAGGGTCTGGGTACGAGCAGTACTTC.